This T cell receptor (beta chain) was captured in a study of beta chain features in type 1 diabetes. Study as a whole: Age, gender, cell numbers and subset yield matched between patients and controls.

This CDR3 contains 11 residues. The ends were cut back, 5 bases at V and 2 bases at J, with 4 bases in the middle. Per the germline V gene, CDR1 is SEHNR and CDR2 is FQNEAQ (reference sequence). The study, taken as a whole, reports: The study found moderately but significantly shorter TCRB CDR3s in all four CD4+ subsets of Type 1 diabetes patients. Amplification by PCR could prefer shorter templates, with the same effect in patients and controls.

Staining for CD45RO/CCR7/CD25/CD127/CD95/CD27 allowed sorting of CD4+ naive, central memory, regulatory and stem cell-like memory cells. Investigators reverse transcribed all isolated RNA, so they sequenced expressed TCRB transcripts. Here immunoSEQ multiplex PCR was the method, and the copy in TCRdb shows in-frame clones only, minus some. The data hold fewer than 70,000 clones, with roughly 63% observed a single time. On this clone: Antigen specificity is unknown.

The chain carries TRBV7-9 and TRBJ2-7; D gene ambiguous. This TCR was sampled from a woman aged 25 to 39 with type 1 diabetes. Material: stem cell memory CD4+ T cells from blood. The CDR3 spells CASSITYEQYF. DNA of the CDR3: TGTGCCAGCAGCATAACCTACGAGCAGTACTTC.